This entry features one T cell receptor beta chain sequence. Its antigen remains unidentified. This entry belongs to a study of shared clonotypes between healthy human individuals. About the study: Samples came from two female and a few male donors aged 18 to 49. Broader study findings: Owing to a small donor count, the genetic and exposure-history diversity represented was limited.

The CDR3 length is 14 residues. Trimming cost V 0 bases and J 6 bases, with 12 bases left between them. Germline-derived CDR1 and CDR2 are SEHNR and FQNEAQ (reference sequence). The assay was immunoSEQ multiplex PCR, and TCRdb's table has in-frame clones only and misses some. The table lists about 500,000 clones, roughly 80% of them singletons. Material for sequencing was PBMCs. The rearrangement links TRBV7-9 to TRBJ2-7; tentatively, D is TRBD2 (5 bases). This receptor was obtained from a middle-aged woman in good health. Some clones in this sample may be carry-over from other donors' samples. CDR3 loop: CASSLAGVHVEQYF. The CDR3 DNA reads TGTGCCAGCAGCTTAGCGGGAGTCCACGTCGAGCAGTACTTC.